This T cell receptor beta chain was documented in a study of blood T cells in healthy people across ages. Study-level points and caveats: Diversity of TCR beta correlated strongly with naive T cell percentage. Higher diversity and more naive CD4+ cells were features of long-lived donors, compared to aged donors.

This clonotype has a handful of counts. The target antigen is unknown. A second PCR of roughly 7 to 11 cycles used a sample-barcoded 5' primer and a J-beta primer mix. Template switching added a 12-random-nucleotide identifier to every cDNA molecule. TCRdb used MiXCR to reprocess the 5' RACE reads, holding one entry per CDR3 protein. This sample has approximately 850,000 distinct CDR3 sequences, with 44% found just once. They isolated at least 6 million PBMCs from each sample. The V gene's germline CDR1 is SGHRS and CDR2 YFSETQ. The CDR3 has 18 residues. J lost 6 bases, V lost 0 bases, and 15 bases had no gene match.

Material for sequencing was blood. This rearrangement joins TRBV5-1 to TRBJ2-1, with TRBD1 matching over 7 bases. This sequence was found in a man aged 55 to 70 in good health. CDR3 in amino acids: CASSLEGTARGRLNEQFF. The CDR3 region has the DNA TGCGCCAGCAGCTTGGAGGGGACAGCCAGGGGCCGTCTCAATGAGCAGTTCTTC.